This paragraph reports one T cell receptor beta chain. Sequencing used immunoSEQ multiplex PCR; TCRdb keeps in-frame clones, though not all of them. Among about 410,000 clones listed, 90% were seen once. The data are from a study of blood T cell repertoires in COVID-19. Whole-study context: From the United States, Italy and Spain came samples of acute and convalescent COVID-19.

Everyone who took part was about 18 to 90 years old, and they came from about two dozen US areas. The study assigned cohorts using participant-reported clinical history. Trimming removed 5 bases from V and 2 bases from J, with 18 bases in between. The CDR3 consists of 16 residues. Germline CDR1 and CDR2: SEHNR and FQNEAQ (reference sequence). The sequenced sample consisted of PBMCs or T cells enriched from blood (not recorded which). The V gene is TRBV7-9, the J gene TRBJ1-1; no firm D call. The TCR sequence derives from a man aged 18 to 30 who had recovered from COVID-19. CDR3 sequence reads: CASSDPDRSVNTEAFF. DNA of the CDR3: TGTGCCAGCAGCGATCCGGACCGTAGCGTTAACACTGAAGCTTTCTTT.